The sample holds one count of the clone carrying this TCR beta chain. Germline CDR1 is MGHRA and CDR2 is YSYEKL. V was trimmed by 8 bases and J by 5 bases, leaving 21 bases between them. There are 16 residues in the CDR3. Method: immunoSEQ multiplex PCR; TCRdb's copy keeps in-frame clones and lacks some. Of just under 100,000 clones in the sample, 85% to 95% are singletons; the top ten hold less than 10%. This specimen belongs to a study of control samples from healthy donors and cancer patients. The sequence was obtained from a man between 18 and 35 years old in good health. Sequenced material: blood. The chain links TRBV4-1 to TRBJ1-4, with D uncertain. This chain's CDR3 is CASSLRSAALNEKLFF. As DNA, the CDR3 is TGCGCCAGCTCCTTACGATCTGCAGCGCTGAATGAAAAACTGTTTTTT.